The source of this T cell receptor (beta chain) is a study of Graves' ophthalmopathy and Graves' hyperthyroidism. The study, taken as a whole, reports: A model built from 13 signatures distinguished ophthalmopathy from stable hyperthyroidism with 85% to 90% sensitivity and 81.08% specificity.

In its sample, this clonotype was seen once. The target antigen is unknown. Amplifying from RNA transcripts, the study obtained TCR beta CDR3 regions. Amplification began with first-round RT-PCR using HTBI primers, then second-round multiplex PCR was performed. TCRdb called the multiplex PCR reads again in MiXCR, with one record for every CDR3 protein. The data show about 210,000 distinct CDR3 sequences, over 25% seen once. The sequencing sample was made of peripheral blood. The TCR comes from a man between 50 and 59 years old with Graves' ophthalmopathy.

The CDR3: CASSYQGLNTGELFF. CDR3 DNA: TGTGCCAGCAGTTACCAGGGCCTAAACACCGGGGAGCTGTTTTTT. The chain couples TRBV6-2 or TRBV6-3 to TRBJ2-2; perhaps TRBD1 as D (5 bases). Trimming took off 2 bases at V and 2 bases at J, with 9 bases between the two ends. Germline lookup yields CDR1 MNHEY and CDR2 SVGEGT. The CDR3 length is 15 residues.